The rows below give T cell receptor beta chains drawn from one sample of a study of shared clonotypes between healthy human individuals. Using immunoSEQ multiplex PCR, the repertoire was profiled, and TCRdb retains in-frame clones only, with some absent. The sample carries approximately 640,000 clones, about 92% recorded once. The material sequenced was memory CD8+ T cells from PBMCs. Source of these receptors: a man aged 18 to 29 in good health. Some clones in this sample may be carry-over from other donors' samples. CDR3s include the opening cysteine and the closing phenylalanine or tryptophan. Fields, in order: D gene, J gene, V gene, clone size, CDR3 DNA, CDR3 protein. The D gene is left open where the match is weak. Some rows mark clone size as missing; the rest say once, few, many or name a class of expanded clone.

d_gene: .
j_gene: TRBJ2-7
v_gene: TRBV6-5
abundance: .
CDR3nt: TGTGCCAGCAGCCGAGAGGGCAGGGTCCACGAGCAGTACTTC
CDR3aa: CASSREGRVHEQYF

d_gene: .
j_gene: TRBJ2-4
v_gene: TRBV9
abundance: few
CDR3nt: TGTGCCAGCAGTCAAGGGGCCAAAAACATTCAGTACTTC
CDR3aa: CASSQGAKNIQYF

d_gene: .
j_gene: TRBJ1-1
v_gene: TRBV6-5
abundance: .
CDR3nt: TGTGCCAGCGGAAATATATGGAACACTGAAGCTTTCTTT
CDR3aa: CASGNIWNTEAFF

d_gene: TRBD2
j_gene: TRBJ2-7
v_gene: TRBV5-1
abundance: .
CDR3nt: TGCGCCAGCAGCCCGAAAATTACTAGCGGGAGTTCCTACGAGCAGTACTTC
CDR3aa: CASSPKITSGSSYEQYF

d_gene: TRBD1
j_gene: TRBJ1-1
v_gene: TRBV27
abundance: .
CDR3nt: TGTGCCAGCAGTTTAGGACAGGGTAGCCTGAACACTGAAGCTTTCTTT
CDR3aa: CASSLGQGSLNTEAFF

d_gene: .
j_gene: TRBJ1-1
v_gene: TRBV18
abundance: .
CDR3nt: TGTGCCAGCTCACCCTATCCCGGGACCAGGAGCACTGAAGCTTTCTTT
CDR3aa: CASSPYPGTRSTEAFF

d_gene: TRBD1
j_gene: TRBJ1-5
v_gene: TRBV28
abundance: .
CDR3nt: TGTGCCAGCAGTATGGGACAGCTCCGGAATCAGCCCCAGCATTTT
CDR3aa: CASSMGQLRNQPQHF

d_gene: .
j_gene: TRBJ2-3
v_gene: TRBV28
abundance: .
CDR3nt: TGTGCCAGCAGTTTATTCGGTAGCCGAACTAGCACAGATACGCAGTATTTT
CDR3aa: CASSLFGSRTSTDTQYF

d_gene: .
j_gene: TRBJ2-7
v_gene: TRBV5-6
abundance: .
CDR3nt: TGTGCCAGCAGCTTGTACGTAATCGCCTACGAGCAGTACTTC
CDR3aa: CASSLYVIAYEQYF

d_gene: .
j_gene: TRBJ2-3
v_gene: TRBV6-1
abundance: .
CDR3nt: TGTGCCAGCAGAAAGACCCGTCCTAGCACAGATACGCAGTATTTT
CDR3aa: CASRKTRPSTDTQYF

d_gene: .
j_gene: TRBJ1-1
v_gene: TRBV6-5
abundance: .
CDR3nt: TGTGCCAGCAGTGGGCAGGGAATGAACACTGAAGCTTTCTTT
CDR3aa: CASSGQGMNTEAFF

d_gene: .
j_gene: TRBJ2-6
v_gene: TRBV27
abundance: .
CDR3nt: TGTGCCAGCAGCTCCAGTGGGGCCAACGTCCTGACTTTC
CDR3aa: CASSSSGANVLTF

d_gene: TRBD2
j_gene: TRBJ2-3
v_gene: TRBV9
abundance: .
CDR3nt: TGTGCCAGCAGCATAGCGGGAGGGCGGACAGATACGCAGTATTTT
CDR3aa: CASSIAGGRTDTQYF

d_gene: TRBD2
j_gene: TRBJ2-1
v_gene: TRBV5-1
abundance: .
CDR3nt: TGCGCCAGCAGCTCGGCAAACGGGGGGACTAGCGGGACGCTGCAGTTCTTC
CDR3aa: CASSSANGGTSGTLQFF

d_gene: .
j_gene: TRBJ1-1
v_gene: TRBV4-1
abundance: .
CDR3nt: TGCGCCAGCAGCCAAGATACTTTGGCGCGAACTGAAGCTTTCTTT
CDR3aa: CASSQDTLARTEAFF

d_gene: .
j_gene: TRBJ2-5
v_gene: TRBV14
abundance: .
CDR3nt: TGTGCCAGCAGCTACCGCGGGGCATGGGAGACCCAGTACTTC
CDR3aa: CASSYRGAWETQYF

d_gene: .
j_gene: TRBJ1-5
v_gene: TRBV7-2
abundance: once
CDR3nt: TGTGCCAGCAGCTTAGATCACAGGAGCCAGCCCCAGCATTTT
CDR3aa: CASSLDHRSQPQHF

d_gene: TRBD2
j_gene: TRBJ2-1
v_gene: TRBV4-2
abundance: once
CDR3nt: TGTGCCAGCAGCCTCCCTGAGCCCCGCGGGACTTCCCGGACTAGCGGATACAATGAGCAGTTCTTC
CDR3aa: CASSLPEPRGTSRTSGYNEQFF

d_gene: .
j_gene: TRBJ2-6
v_gene: TRBV6-1
abundance: .
CDR3nt: TGTGCCAGCAGTGAATGGACGGAGTTGAGCTCTGGGGCCAACGTCCTGACTTTC
CDR3aa: CASSEWTELSSGANVLTF

d_gene: TRBD1
j_gene: TRBJ1-2
v_gene: TRBV27
abundance: .
CDR3nt: TGTGCCAGCAGTTTCGGACAGGGCGGATATGGCTACACCTTC
CDR3aa: CASSFGQGGYGYTF

d_gene: .
j_gene: TRBJ2-3
v_gene: TRBV4-1
abundance: .
CDR3nt: TGCGCCAGCAGCCAAGACCCGGGACTTCCGACAGATACGCAGTATTTT
CDR3aa: CASSQDPGLPTDTQYF

d_gene: TRBD2
j_gene: TRBJ2-1
v_gene: TRBV28
abundance: .
CDR3nt: TGTGCCAGCAGCCCCCCCTCCGCGGGAGGGCCTCCATATGAGCAGTTCTTC
CDR3aa: CASSPPSAGGPPYEQFF

d_gene: .
j_gene: TRBJ2-7
v_gene: TRBV4-1
abundance: .
CDR3nt: TGCGCCAGCAGCCAACAACAGGGAAATCCGTACGAGCAGTACTTC
CDR3aa: CASSQQQGNPYEQYF

d_gene: .
j_gene: TRBJ2-4
v_gene: TRBV7-2
abundance: few
CDR3nt: TGTGCCAGCAGCTTAGGGGGGGATCAAAACATTCAGTACTTC
CDR3aa: CASSLGGDQNIQYF

d_gene: .
j_gene: TRBJ2-7
v_gene: TRBV29-1
abundance: .
CDR3nt: TGCAGCGTTGCCGGGGGCTCAACTTACGAGCAGTACTTC
CDR3aa: CSVAGGSTYEQYF

d_gene: .
j_gene: TRBJ2-2
v_gene: TRBV7-9
abundance: .
CDR3nt: TGTGCCAGCAGCTTTGGGGGGACCTACACCGGGGAGCTGTTTTTT
CDR3aa: CASSFGGTYTGELFF

d_gene: TRBD2
j_gene: TRBJ2-3
v_gene: TRBV28
abundance: .
CDR3nt: TGTGCCAGCAGTTCGACCGGACTAGCGGGAGGCACAGATACGCAGTATTTT
CDR3aa: CASSSTGLAGGTDTQYF

d_gene: TRBD1
j_gene: TRBJ2-7
v_gene: TRBV29-1
abundance: .
CDR3nt: TGCAGCGTCCTGGACAGGGACTCCTACGAGCAGTACTTC
CDR3aa: CSVLDRDSYEQYF

d_gene: .
j_gene: TRBJ2-7
v_gene: TRBV5-1
abundance: .
CDR3nt: TGCGCCAGCAGCTTGGATCGGGGGCCGGCCTACGAGCAGTACTTC
CDR3aa: CASSLDRGPAYEQYF

d_gene: .
j_gene: TRBJ1-5
v_gene: TRBV5-6
abundance: .
CDR3nt: TGTGCCAGCAACCCTGGACGGGGAAATCAGCCCCAGCATTTT
CDR3aa: CASNPGRGNQPQHF

d_gene: .
j_gene: TRBJ2-1
v_gene: TRBV6-5
abundance: .
CDR3nt: TGTGCCAGTTCGGGAGAGGCGGGATACAATGAGCAGTTCTTC
CDR3aa: CASSGEAGYNEQFF

d_gene: .
j_gene: TRBJ1-2
v_gene: TRBV28
abundance: .
CDR3nt: TGTGCCAGCAGAGTACAGGAATCTAACTATGGCTACACCTTC
CDR3aa: CASRVQESNYGYTF

d_gene: .
j_gene: TRBJ1-2
v_gene: TRBV28
abundance: once
CDR3nt: TGTGCCAGCAGTTTGACAACCCACCCGGCGGGTAACTATGGCTACACCTTC
CDR3aa: CASSLTTHPAGNYGYTF

d_gene: TRBD2
j_gene: TRBJ2-2
v_gene: TRBV11-2
abundance: .
CDR3nt: TGTGCCAGCAGCTTACTGCGGGAGACAGCGAACACCGGGGAGCTGTTTTTT
CDR3aa: CASSLLRETANTGELFF

d_gene: .
j_gene: TRBJ1-3
v_gene: TRBV7-8
abundance: .
CDR3nt: TGTGCCAGCAGCTTAGTCGTGCGGCCCTCTGGAAACACCATATATTTT
CDR3aa: CASSLVVRPSGNTIYF

d_gene: .
j_gene: TRBJ1-2
v_gene: TRBV5-6
abundance: .
CDR3nt: TGTGCCAGCAGCGCCCGGTTCGTTGGTGACGCCTTCGAAGGCTACACCTTC
CDR3aa: CASSARFVGDAFEGYTF

d_gene: TRBD1
j_gene: TRBJ2-1
v_gene: TRBV6-4
abundance: .
CDR3nt: TGTGCCAGCAGTGACGGGACAGGGACCCTCAATGAGCAGTTCTTC
CDR3aa: CASSDGTGTLNEQFF

d_gene: .
j_gene: TRBJ2-7
v_gene: TRBV9
abundance: .
CDR3nt: TGTGCCAGCAGCCCGCACGGAGGGACCAGTTACGAGCAGTACTTC
CDR3aa: CASSPHGGTSYEQYF

d_gene: TRBD2
j_gene: TRBJ2-7
v_gene: TRBV28
abundance: .
CDR3nt: TGTGCCAGCAGTCAATTAGCGGGAGGGAGGTACGAGCAGTACTTC
CDR3aa: CASSQLAGGRYEQYF

d_gene: TRBD2
j_gene: TRBJ2-1
v_gene: TRBV11-1
abundance: .
CDR3nt: TGTGCCAGCAGCTTGGCTAGCGGGGATTGGCAGTTCTTC
CDR3aa: CASSLASGDWQFF

d_gene: TRBD2
j_gene: TRBJ2-7
v_gene: TRBV4-1
abundance: .
CDR3nt: TGCGCCAGCAGCCAAGGCCCTAGCGGGAGTCAAACCGAGCAGTACTTC
CDR3aa: CASSQGPSGSQTEQYF

d_gene: .
j_gene: TRBJ2-1
v_gene: TRBV7-3
abundance: .
CDR3nt: TGTGCCAGCAGCGCGGCCCAGGACGGTGACAATGAGCAGTTCTTC
CDR3aa: CASSAAQDGDNEQFF